This T cell receptor beta chain emerged from a study of blood T cell repertoires in COVID-19. Study at large: The samples span acute and convalescent COVID-19 from the United States, Italy and Spain. PBMCs, B-cell-depleted T cells, or T cells were the source of the cDNA or gDNA that made up the material.

The J segment lost 8 bases and the V segment lost 10 bases, leaving 6 bases of the junction unmatched. This CDR3 region has 11 residues. The germline V gene has CDR1 ENHRY and CDR2 SYGVKD. Libraries were prepared by immunoSEQ multiplex PCR; TCRdb keeps only in-frame clonotypes and omits some of them. The sample holds about 130,000 clones, about 77% seen once. This TCR derives from a man at least 80 years old with acute or convalescent COVID-19. The sequenced material came from peripheral blood. The chain has TRBV10-3 and TRBJ1-2; 8 positions agree with TRBD1. Here the CDR3 DNA reads TGTGCCAGCCAGGGGGCTAAGGGCTACACCTTC. Translated: CASQGAKGYTF.